This T cell receptor (beta chain) came from a study of blood T cell repertoires in COVID-19. Turning to the study itself: Collection of acute and convalescent COVID-19 samples took place in the United States, Italy and Spain.

Repertoires were generated with immunoSEQ multiplex PCR, while TCRdb's copy carries only in-frame clones and drops some. The data show 85,000 to 100,000 clones, less than 85% seen once. CDR1 is ENHRY, CDR2 SYGVKD, per germline. The CDR3 consists of 16 residues. Trimming shortened V by 4 bases and J by 0 bases, and 10 bases separated the two germline ends. The rearrangement uses TRBV10-3 and TRBJ1-6; D is unresolved. The sequenced sample consisted of peripheral blood. This TCR was recovered from a man aged 50-59 years who had recovered from COVID-19. The CDR3: CAISGVPSSYNSPLHF. DNA for the CDR3: TGTGCCATCAGTGGGGTACCTAGCTCCTATAATTCACCCCTCCACTTT.